The source of this T cell receptor beta chain is a study of T cells in Graves' hyperthyroidism and ophthalmopathy. Regions amplified from RNA transcripts were the TCR beta CDR3 regions. During a first-round RT-PCR of the TCR CDR3, the HTBI primer set was used. TCRdb ran MiXCR on the multiplex PCR reads and lists one entry per CDR3 protein. This table has approximately 560,000 distinct CDR3 sequences, about 15% appearing once. Input material: blood. This TCR was recovered from a young woman with Graves' hyperthyroidism.

This CDR3 reads CASTRTSGRAGLNEQFF. CDR3 coding DNA: TGTGCCAGCACCCGGACTAGCGGGAGGGCGGGACTCAATGAGCAGTTCTTC. The chain is built from TRBV3-1 and TRBJ2-1, with 15 bases fitting TRBD2. The V and J ends lost 7 bases and 6 bases, in that order; junction bases with no gene match: 10. CDR1 LGHDT and CDR2 YNNKEL come from the germline V gene (reference sequence). This CDR3 is built from 17 residues.